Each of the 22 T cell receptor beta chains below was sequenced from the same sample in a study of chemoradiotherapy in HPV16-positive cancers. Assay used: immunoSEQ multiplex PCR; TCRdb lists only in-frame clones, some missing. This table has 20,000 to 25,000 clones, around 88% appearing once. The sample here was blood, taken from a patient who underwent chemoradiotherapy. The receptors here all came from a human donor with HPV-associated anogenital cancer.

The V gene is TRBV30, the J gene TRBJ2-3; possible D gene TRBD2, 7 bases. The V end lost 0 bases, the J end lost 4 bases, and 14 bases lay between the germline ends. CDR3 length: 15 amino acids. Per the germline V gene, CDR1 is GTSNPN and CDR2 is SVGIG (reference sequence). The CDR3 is CAWSVAGGPADTQYF. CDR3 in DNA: TGTGCCTGGAGTGTAGCCGGGGGGCCCGCAGATACGCAGTATTTT.

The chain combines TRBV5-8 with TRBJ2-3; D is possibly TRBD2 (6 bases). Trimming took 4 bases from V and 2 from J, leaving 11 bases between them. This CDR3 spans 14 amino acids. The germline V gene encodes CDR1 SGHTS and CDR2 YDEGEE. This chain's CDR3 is CASSKRDFTDTQYF. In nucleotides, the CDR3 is TGTGCCAGCAGCAAAAGGGACTTCACAGATACGCAGTATTTT.

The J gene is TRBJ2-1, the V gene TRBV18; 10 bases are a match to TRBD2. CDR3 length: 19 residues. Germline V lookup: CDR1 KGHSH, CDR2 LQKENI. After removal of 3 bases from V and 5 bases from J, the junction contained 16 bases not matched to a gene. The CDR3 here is CASSPRPTFTSGVNNEQFF. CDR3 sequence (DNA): TGTGCCAGCTCACCGCGGCCCACTTTTACTAGCGGGGTAAACAATGAGCAGTTCTTC.

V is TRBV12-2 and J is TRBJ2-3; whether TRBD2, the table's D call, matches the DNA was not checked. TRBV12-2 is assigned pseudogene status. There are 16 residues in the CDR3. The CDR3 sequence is CASRTGTSGGPDTQYF. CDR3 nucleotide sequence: TGTGCAAGTCGCACCGGGACTAGCGGGGGACCAGATACGCAGTATTTT.

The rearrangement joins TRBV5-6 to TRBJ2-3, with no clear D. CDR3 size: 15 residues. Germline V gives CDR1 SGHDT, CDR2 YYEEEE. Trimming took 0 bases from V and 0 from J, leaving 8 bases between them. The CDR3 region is CASSLGPSSTDTQYF. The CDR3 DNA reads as TGTGCCAGCAGCTTGGGTCCGTCTAGCACAGATACGCAGTATTTT.

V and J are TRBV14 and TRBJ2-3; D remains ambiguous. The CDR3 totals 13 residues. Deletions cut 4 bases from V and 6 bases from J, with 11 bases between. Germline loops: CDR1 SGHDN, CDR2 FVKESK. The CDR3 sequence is CASSLIGGDTQYF. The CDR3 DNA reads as TGTGCCAGCAGCCTGATCGGTGGGGATACGCAGTATTTT.

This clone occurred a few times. The CDR3 bases are TGCGCCAGCAGCCAAGAACCCGGTGGCGGGGAGCTGTTTTTT. This encodes CASSQEPGGGELFF. The chain couples TRBV4-1 to TRBJ2-2, with D hard to call. Germline lookup yields CDR1 MGHRA and CDR2 YSYEKL. The CDR3 covers 14 residues. The V and J ends lost 0 bases and 7 bases respectively, with 9 bases between them.

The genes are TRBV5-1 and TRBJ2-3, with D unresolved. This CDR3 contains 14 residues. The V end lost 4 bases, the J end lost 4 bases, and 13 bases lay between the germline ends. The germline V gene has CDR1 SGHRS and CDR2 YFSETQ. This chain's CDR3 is CASSPRRTADTQYF. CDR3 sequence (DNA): TGCGCCAGCAGCCCACGTCGGACGGCAGATACGCAGTATTTT.

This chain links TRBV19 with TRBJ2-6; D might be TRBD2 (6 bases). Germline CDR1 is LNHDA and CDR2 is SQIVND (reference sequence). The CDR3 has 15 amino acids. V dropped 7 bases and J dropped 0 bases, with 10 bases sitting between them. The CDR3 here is CASTVTSSGANVLTF. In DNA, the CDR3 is TGTGCCAGTACCGTGACTAGCTCTGGGGCCAACGTCCTGACTTTC.

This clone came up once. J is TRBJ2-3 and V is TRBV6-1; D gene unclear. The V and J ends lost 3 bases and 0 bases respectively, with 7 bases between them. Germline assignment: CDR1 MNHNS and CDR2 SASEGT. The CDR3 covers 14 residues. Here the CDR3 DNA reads TGTGCCAGCAGTGAGATCCCCAGCACAGATACGCAGTATTTT. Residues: CASSEIPSTDTQYF.

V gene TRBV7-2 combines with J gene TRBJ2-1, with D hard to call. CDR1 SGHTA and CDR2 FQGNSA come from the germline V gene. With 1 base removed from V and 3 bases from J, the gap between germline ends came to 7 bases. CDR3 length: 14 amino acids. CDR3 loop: CASSLGSVYNEQFF. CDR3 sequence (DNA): TGTGCCAGCAGCTTAGGTTCGGTCTACAATGAGCAGTTCTTC.

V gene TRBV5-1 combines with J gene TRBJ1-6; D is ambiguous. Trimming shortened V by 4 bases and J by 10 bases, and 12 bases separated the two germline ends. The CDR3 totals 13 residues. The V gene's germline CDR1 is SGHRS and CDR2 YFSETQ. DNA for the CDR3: TGCGCCAGCAGCGGCGGTGGGCTCTCACCCCTCCACTTT. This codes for CASSGGGLSPLHF.

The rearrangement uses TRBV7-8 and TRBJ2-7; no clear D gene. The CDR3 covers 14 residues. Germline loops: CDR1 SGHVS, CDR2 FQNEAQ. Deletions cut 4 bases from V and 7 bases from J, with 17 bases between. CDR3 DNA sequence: TGTGCCAGCAGCTCGCCCGCCCTAGGGCGGGAGCAGTACTTC. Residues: CASSSPALGREQYF.

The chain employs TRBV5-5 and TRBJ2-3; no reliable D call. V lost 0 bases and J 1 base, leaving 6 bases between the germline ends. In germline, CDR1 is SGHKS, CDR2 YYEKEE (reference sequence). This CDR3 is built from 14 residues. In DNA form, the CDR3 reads TGTGCCAGCAGCTTGGAATGGGGCACAGATACGCAGTATTTT. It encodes CASSLEWGTDTQYF.

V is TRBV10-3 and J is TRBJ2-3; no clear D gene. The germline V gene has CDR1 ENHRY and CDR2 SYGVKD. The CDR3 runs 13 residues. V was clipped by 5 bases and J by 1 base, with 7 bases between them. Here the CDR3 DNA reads TGTGCCATCAGTCAGGCAGGCACAGATACGCAGTATTTT. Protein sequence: CAISQAGTDTQYF.

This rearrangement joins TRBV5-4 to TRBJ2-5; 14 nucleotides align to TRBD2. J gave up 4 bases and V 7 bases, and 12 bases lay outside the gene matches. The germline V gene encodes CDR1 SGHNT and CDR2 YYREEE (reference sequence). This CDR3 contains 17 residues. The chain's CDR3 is CASGRTSGGLRGETQYF. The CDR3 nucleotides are TGTGCCAGCGGCAGGACTAGCGGGGGGCTAAGGGGAGAGACCCAGTACTTC.

The CDR3 DNA reads as TGTGCCTGGACCCAGGAGGGACCCAGCGGCGCTTTCTTT. The encoded protein is CAWTQEGPSGAFF. V usage is TRBV30 and J usage is TRBJ1-1; TRBD1 is a possible D gene (5 bases). Germline-derived CDR1 and CDR2 are GTSNPN and SVGIG (reference sequence). The CDR3 length is 13 residues. V gave up 4 bases and J gave up 11 bases, with 20 bases separating them.

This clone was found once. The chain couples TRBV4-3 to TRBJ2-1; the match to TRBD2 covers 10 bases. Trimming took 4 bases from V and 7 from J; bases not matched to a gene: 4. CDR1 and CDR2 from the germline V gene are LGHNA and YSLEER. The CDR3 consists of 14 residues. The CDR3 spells CASSPGLALNEQFF. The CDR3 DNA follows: TGCGCCAGCAGCCCGGGACTAGCGTTGAATGAGCAGTTCTTC.

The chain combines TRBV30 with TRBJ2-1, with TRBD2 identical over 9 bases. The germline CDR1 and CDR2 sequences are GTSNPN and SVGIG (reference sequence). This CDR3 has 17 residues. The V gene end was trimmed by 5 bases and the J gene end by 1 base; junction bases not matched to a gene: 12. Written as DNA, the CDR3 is TGTGCCTGGGCGGGGGGGACCGTTACTATTTCCTACAATGAGCAGTTCTTC. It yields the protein CAWAGGTVTISYNEQFF.

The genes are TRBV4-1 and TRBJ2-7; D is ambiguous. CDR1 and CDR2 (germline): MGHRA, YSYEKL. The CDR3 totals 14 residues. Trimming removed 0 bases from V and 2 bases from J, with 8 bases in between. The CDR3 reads CASSQELQTYEQYF. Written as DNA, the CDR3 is TGCGCCAGCAGCCAAGAACTCCAGACCTACGAGCAGTACTTC.

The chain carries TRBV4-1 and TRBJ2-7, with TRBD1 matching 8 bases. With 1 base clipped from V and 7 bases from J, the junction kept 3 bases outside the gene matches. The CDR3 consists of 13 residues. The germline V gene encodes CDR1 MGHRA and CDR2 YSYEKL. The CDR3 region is CASSQVGDREQYF. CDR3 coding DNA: TGCGCCAGCAGCCAAGTAGGGGACAGGGAGCAGTACTTC.

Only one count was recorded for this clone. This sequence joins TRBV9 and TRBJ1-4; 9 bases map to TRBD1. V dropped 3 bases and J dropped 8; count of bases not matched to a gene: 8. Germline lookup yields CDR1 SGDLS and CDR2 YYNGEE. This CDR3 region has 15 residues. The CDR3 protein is CASSAKQGAGEKLFF. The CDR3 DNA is TGTGCCAGCAGCGCGAAACAGGGGGCTGGAGAAAAACTGTTTTTT.